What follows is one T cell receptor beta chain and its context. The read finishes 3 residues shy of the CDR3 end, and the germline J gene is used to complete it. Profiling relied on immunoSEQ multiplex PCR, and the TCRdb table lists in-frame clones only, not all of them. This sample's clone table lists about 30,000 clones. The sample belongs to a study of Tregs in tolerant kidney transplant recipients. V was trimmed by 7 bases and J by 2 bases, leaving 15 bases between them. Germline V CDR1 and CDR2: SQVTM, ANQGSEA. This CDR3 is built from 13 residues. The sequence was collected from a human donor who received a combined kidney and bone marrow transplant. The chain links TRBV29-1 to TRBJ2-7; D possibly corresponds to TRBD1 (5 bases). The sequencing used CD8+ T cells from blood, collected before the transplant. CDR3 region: CSAQGVLTYEQYF. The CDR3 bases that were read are TGCAGCGCCCAGGGTGTATTGACCTACGAG.